This TCR beta chain appears in the sequencing data of a study of human T cells and chemical hapten exposure (dated by TCRdb to the early 2020s). General notes on the study: Libraries were pooled for sequencing, and per-sample TCR yields varied mainly because of small differences in library volumes within the pool. This study followed changes in the peripheral blood TCR repertoire in vivo during primary and secondary sensitization of alopecia patients to the hapten diphenylcyclopropenone (DPC). What the study reported, not specific to this receptor: DPC sensitization did not change how many TCRs were above 1 in 1000 frequency, and no evidence was found of alterations in global repertoire structure. Repeated subsampling changed both the strength of the expansion versus patch-test correlation and the threshold at which that correlation became significant.

In this sample, this clonotype turned up a few times. The antigen this receptor binds is unknown. No quality values exist for individual bases; no much larger clone is one base distant. Total RNA was extracted from unfractionated whole blood collected in Tempus Blood RNA tubes. About 5 healthy volunteers served as TCR sequencing controls and were bled at day 0, 2 weeks and 6 weeks. CDR1 and CDR2 (SGDLS, YYNGEE) derive from the germline V gene. A distance of 15 bases separates the germline ends of V and J, which lose 3 bases and 3 bases respectively. Reading from cysteine to phenylalanine, the CDR3 counts 15 amino acids. Only the CDR3 DNA stays, 45 bases, in frame from base 1. During library preparation, unique molecular identifiers were attached to individual cDNA molecules so that TCRs could be counted in a quantitative, reproducible way. From each blood RNA sample, both TCR alpha and TCR beta chains were sequenced. In the paper's pipeline: Samples had a median of 95,638 TCRs, with a range from roughly 20,000 to 690,600. V, J and CDR3 annotation of the TCR reads was carried out using the Decombinator software suite. To make PS versus PT1 abundance plots, every sample was subsampled to the same number of TCRs (28,000). TCRs were defined as expanded if absent before sensitization and observed at least eight times at the 2-week time point. TCRdb reprocessing: public reads trimmed at Q25 with fastp, clones called with MiXCR, in-frame beta chains kept. CDR3 protein duplicates are merged, each entry listing the most common genes and DNA. TCRdb assigned the V and J calls; the authors' analysis was not used. This sample comprises 95,000 to 150,000 distinct CDR3 sequences, 8.5% of them detected only once. About 1.4% of the sample belongs to the ten largest clones.

Sequencing was performed on whole blood. The sequence came from a human donor in good health. Some clones in this sample may be carry-over from other donors' samples. Donor details come from another sample of the same person, matched by shared clones. The chain is assembled from TRBV9 and TRBJ1-1; a weak D assignment points to TRBD1 (5 bases agree). The nucleotide sequence reads TGTGCCAGCAGCGCCGTTCAGGGCCTCTACACTGAAGCTTTCTTT. Translation gives CASSAVQGLYTEAFF.